Detailed here is one T cell receptor (beta chain). A far larger clone is off by one base, so a read error is likely. The data were produced by immunoSEQ multiplex PCR, yet TCRdb's version contains in-frame clones alone and is incomplete. This table has roughly 1 million clones, under 80% appearing once. The record originates from a study of shared clonotypes between healthy human individuals. V shed 6 bases and J shed 2 bases, with 2 bases lying between them. CDR3 size: 11 residues. Germline CDR1 is MNHNY and CDR2 is SVGAGI (reference sequence). The chain recombines TRBV6-6 with TRBJ1-3; no clear D. The source material was memory CD4+ T cells sorted from blood. As for subset: CD45RA-negative fraction. This receptor was obtained from a man younger than 35 in good health. In nucleotides, the CDR3 is TGTGCCAGCAGGACTGGAAACACCATATATTTT. Amino acids: CASRTGNTIYF.